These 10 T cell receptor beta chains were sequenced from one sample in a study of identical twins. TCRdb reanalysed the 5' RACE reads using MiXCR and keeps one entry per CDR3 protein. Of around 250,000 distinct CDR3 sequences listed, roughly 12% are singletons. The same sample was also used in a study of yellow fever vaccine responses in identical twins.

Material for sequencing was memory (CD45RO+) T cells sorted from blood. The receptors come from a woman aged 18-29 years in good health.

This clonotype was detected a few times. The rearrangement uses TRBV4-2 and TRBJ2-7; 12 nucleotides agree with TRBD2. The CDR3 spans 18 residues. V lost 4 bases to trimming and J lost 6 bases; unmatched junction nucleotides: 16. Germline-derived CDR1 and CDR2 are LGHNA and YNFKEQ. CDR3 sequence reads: CASSLHGDTSGRFSEQYF. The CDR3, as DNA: TGTGCCAGCAGCCTACATGGGGATACTAGCGGGAGGTTTTCCGAGCAGTACTTC.

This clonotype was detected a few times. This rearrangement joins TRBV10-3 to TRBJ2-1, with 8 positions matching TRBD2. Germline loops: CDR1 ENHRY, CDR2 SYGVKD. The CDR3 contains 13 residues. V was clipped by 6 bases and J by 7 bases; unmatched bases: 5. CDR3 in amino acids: CAIRVGGGNEQFF. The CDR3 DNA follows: TGTGCCATCAGAGTGGGCGGGGGGAATGAGCAGTTCTTC.

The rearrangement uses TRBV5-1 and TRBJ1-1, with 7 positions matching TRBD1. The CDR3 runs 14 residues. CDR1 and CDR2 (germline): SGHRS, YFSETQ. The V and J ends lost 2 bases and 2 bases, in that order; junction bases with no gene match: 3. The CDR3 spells CASSFQGVNTEAFF. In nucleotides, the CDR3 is TGCGCCAGCAGCTTTCAGGGGGTTAACACTGAAGCTTTCTTT.

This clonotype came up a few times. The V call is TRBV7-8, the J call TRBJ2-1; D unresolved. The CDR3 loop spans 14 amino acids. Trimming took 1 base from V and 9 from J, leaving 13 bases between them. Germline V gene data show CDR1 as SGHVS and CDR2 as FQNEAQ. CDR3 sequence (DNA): TGTGCCAGCAGCTTAGTACCGAGCGTGAGTGAGCAGTTCTTC. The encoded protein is CASSLVPSVSEQFF.

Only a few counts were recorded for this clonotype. Here the CDR3 reads CASSRGTGGTGELFF. The CDR3 region has the DNA TGTGCCAGCAGTCGGGGAACAGGGGGGACCGGGGAGCTGTTTTTT. The chain joins TRBV6-2 or TRBV6-3 to TRBJ2-2, with 8 bases matching TRBD1. The CDR3 extends over 15 amino acids. Germline CDR1 reads MNHEY; CDR2 reads SVGEGT. V dropped 5 bases and J dropped 5; count of bases not matched to a gene: 7.

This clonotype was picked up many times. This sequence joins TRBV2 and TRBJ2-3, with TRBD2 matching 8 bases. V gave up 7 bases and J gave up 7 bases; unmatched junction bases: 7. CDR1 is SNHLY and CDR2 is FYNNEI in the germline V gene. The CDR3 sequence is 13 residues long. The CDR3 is CASNSGAGYTQYF. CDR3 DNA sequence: TGTGCCAGCAATAGCGGGGCCGGCTATACGCAGTATTTT.

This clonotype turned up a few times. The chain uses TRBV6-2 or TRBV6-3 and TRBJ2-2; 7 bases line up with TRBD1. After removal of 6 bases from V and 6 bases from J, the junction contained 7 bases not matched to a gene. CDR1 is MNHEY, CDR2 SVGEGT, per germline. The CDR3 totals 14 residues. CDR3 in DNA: TGTGCCAGCAGCCGACAGGGCGAGGCCGGGGAGCTGTTTTTT. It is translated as CASSRQGEAGELFF.

The CDR3 loop reads CASSQEPSNSGANVLTF. The DNA for the CDR3 is TGCGCCAGCAGCCAAGAACCATCCAACTCTGGGGCCAACGTCCTGACTTTC. V is TRBV4-3 and J is TRBJ2-6; no firm D call. V lost 0 bases and J lost 0, with 9 bases in between. The length of the CDR3 is 17 residues. Germline-derived CDR1 and CDR2 are LGHNA and YSLEER.

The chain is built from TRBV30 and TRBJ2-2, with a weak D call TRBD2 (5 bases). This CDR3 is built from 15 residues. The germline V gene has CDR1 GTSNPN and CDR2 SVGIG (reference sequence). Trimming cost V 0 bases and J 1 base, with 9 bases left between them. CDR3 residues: CAWSVGSRNTGELFF. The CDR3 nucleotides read TGTGCCTGGAGTGTTGGGAGCAGGAACACCGGGGAGCTGTTTTTT.

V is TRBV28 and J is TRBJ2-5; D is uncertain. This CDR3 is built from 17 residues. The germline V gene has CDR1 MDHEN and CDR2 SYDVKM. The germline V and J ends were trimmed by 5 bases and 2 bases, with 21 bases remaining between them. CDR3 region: CASSPYPGPKRQETQYF. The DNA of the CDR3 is TGTGCCAGCAGTCCCTACCCGGGCCCAAAAAGACAAGAGACCCAGTACTTC.